A single T cell receptor (beta chain) is shown here with its context. A much larger clonotype is one base distant, so this may be a read error. PCR was performed a second time for about 6 to 12 cycles using a sample-barcoded 5' primer and a J-beta primer mix. A single record per CDR3 protein comes from TCRdb applying MiXCR to the 5' RACE reads. This sample carries hundreds of thousands of distinct CDR3 sequences, about 30% of them seen once, and the ten largest clones take roughly 14%. This entry is derived from a study of blood T cells in healthy people across ages. Each sample yielded at least 5.5 micrograms of PBMC total RNA. V was pared by 7 bases and J by 7 bases, with 14 bases between. Per germline, CDR1 SGHAT and CDR2 FQNNGV. The CDR3 spans 12 residues.

This chain uses TRBV11-2 with TRBJ2-7; no reliable D call. The receptor was isolated from an elderly woman in good health. Sequenced: blood. CDR3 loop: CASTLRCSEQYF. For the CDR3, the DNA is TGTGCCAGCACCCTTAGGTGCTCTGAGCAGTACTTC.